This T cell receptor (beta chain) is drawn from a study of identical twins (TCRdb year 2016). For context, the study as a whole: To test whether fetal clonotypes persist, this study deep-sequenced TCR alpha and beta repertoires from monozygotic twins, from unrelated adults of various ages, and from cord blood. To rule out contamination, the twin experiments were replicated at different times with different library preparation protocols.

V loses 2 bases, J loses 5 bases, and the germline ends lie 9 bases apart. Based on the germline V gene, the CDR1 and CDR2 sequences are MNHEY and SVGEGT. The CDR3 measures 13 amino acids from cysteine to phenylalanine. Just CDR3 DNA is preserved here, 39 bases in frame from base 1. The method behind the library was 5' RACE. Sequencing used an Illumina HiSeq 2000. A universal primer binding site was added through template switching, and the final cDNA carried a unique molecular identifier so that TCR cDNA molecules could be counted accurately. First-strand cDNA for TCR alpha and beta chains was synthesized from specific primers in the conserved constant-segment region. To control for contamination, each cDNA library was double barcoded with a SMART-Mk sample barcode plus Illumina barcodes. TruSeq adapter sequences and Illumina sample barcodes were added in two successive PCR steps. Sequencing of the TCR alpha and beta cDNA libraries was done on the Illumina HiSeq platform using custom primers. The authors' analysis ran thus. MiGEC processed the raw reads to extract unique molecular identifiers, while MiXCR was used to determine the CDR3 positions. For each individual, recombination models were inferred using an EM algorithm with the repgenHMM and IGoR tools. Shared clonotype analysis was performed with the tcR package in R, normalizing sharing by the product of cloneset sizes. To study raw recombination free of thymic and clonal selection effects, out-of-frame nonproductive sequences were analyzed. TCRdb trimmed the raw reads at Q25, called clones with MiXCR and kept productive beta chains. All rows with the same CDR3 protein become a single entry with the most common DNA and genes. The V and J calls here are based on TCRdb, not the publication. The sample table shows roughly 690,000 distinct CDR3 sequences, and around 6% are seen once. The top ten clonotypes cover 1.5% to 2% of the sample.

Only healthy Caucasian donors were included. Three unrelated non-twin adults were additionally sequenced: a male aged 18 to 29, a male aged 50 to 60 and a female aged 50 to 60. Using Miltenyi CD45RO+ enrichment and human naive T-cell isolation kits, memory (CD45RO+) and naive T cells were isolated from PBMC. The paper's findings and limits, for the study overall: Compared with coincidental sharing between unrelated individuals, an excess of low generation-probability sequences was observed among out-of-frame TCR alpha sequences shared between twins. In beta out-of-frame sequences, excess twin sharing was weaker, because having fewer shared sequences lowered the signal-to-noise ratio. Conclusions relied on cross-sectional statistical analysis, since the same donors could not be followed over many years. In monozygotic twins, recombination models systematically underestimated out-of-frame TCR alpha sharing, but the models matched the sharing seen between unrelated individuals. Fewer insertions were carried by abundant cord blood beta clonotypes, a similar but weaker trend appeared in young adult naive repertoires, and no such trend appeared in memory repertoires. Invariant T cells such as MAIT and iNKT could partly confound zero-insertion analyses, though diverse VJ usage argued against this for most clonotypes.

Points on this clonotype: Its antigen specificity is not known. The input lacks base qualities; no much larger clone sits a single base away.

This clonotype originated in a man aged 18-30 years in good health. The rearrangement joined TRBV6-2 or TRBV6-3 to TRBJ1-2, with no D gene named confidently. The sample was naive T cells sorted from blood. This specimen's cell subset or site label, per the study, means: cells isolated with a human naive T-cell isolation kit. The CDR3 region has the sequence CASSYQAEYGYTF. The DNA sequence reads TGTGCCAGCAGTTACCAGGCGGAATATGGCTACACCTTC.